This T cell receptor beta chain was recorded in a study of cytomegalovirus exposure and HLA in healthy donors. For the study at large: The 500 to 750 first-cohort repertoires and the roughly 120 validation repertoires shared the same platform, a later analysis reported.

Profiled with immunoSEQ multiplex PCR; TCRdb holds only in-frame clones, not every one. This table holds roughly 130,000 clones, 89% found once. This clone was recorded once. Sequencing was performed on PBMCs. This TCR came from a woman between 18 and 30 years old in good health and CMV-seropositive.

The CDR3 DNA follows: TGTGCCAGTAGTATAGGGTATGGAACAGAAAGACCTTCACCCCTCCACTTT. Translated, it gives CASSIGYGTERPSPLHF. The chain employs TRBV19 and TRBJ1-6; D remains ambiguous. Deletions cut 1 base from V and 9 bases from J, with 19 bases between. The CDR3 is 17 amino acids. Per the germline V gene, CDR1 is LNHDA and CDR2 is SQIVND (reference sequence).